This is a list of T cell receptor beta chains from one sample in a study of siplizumab effects on memory and regulatory T cells. The repertoire was sequenced with immunoSEQ multiplex PCR; TCRdb's copy has only in-frame clones and lacks some. The profile shows 85,000 to 130,000 clones, around 92% of them singletons. Sequencing was carried out using CD4+ T cells sorted from blood. The receptors were sampled from a human donor in good health. Some clones in this sample may be carry-over from other donors' samples. CDR3s include the opening cysteine and the closing phenylalanine or tryptophan. The D gene is left open where the match is weak. Some rows mark clone size as missing; the rest say once, few, many or name a class of expanded clone.

>TRBD2|TRBV5-1|once|TRBJ2-1
TGCGCCAGCAGCCCCTCATTTCCAGCGGGAGGGGGCAATGAGCAGTTCTTC
CASSPSFPAGGGNEQFF
>-|TRBV5-5|once|TRBJ2-3
TGTGCCAGCAGCTTGTCGACCTCGACAGATACGCAGTATTTT
CASSLSTSTDTQYF
>-|TRBV19|-|TRBJ1-5
TGTGCCAGTAGTATCCCCCCTCAGCCCCAGCATTTT
CASSIPPQPQHF
>TRBD1|TRBV5-6|-|TRBJ2-2
TGTGCCAGCAGCTTGCGCGTGACAGGGGGTAACACCGGGGAGCTGTTTTTT
CASSLRVTGGNTGELFF
>TRBD1|TRBV2|-|TRBJ2-7
TGTGCCAGCAGCCGGACAGGGGGCTGGCTAGCTAGTTTCTACGAGCAGTACTTC
CASSRTGGWLASFYEQYF
>TRBD1|TRBV9|-|TRBJ1-3
TGTGCCAGCAGCCCGCACTCGGACGGAGGGGGCGTAGGAAACACCATATATTTT
CASSPHSDGGGVGNTIYF
>-|TRBV6-6|-|TRBJ1-1
TGTGCCAGCAGTTACATGAACACTGAAGCTTTCTTT
CASSYMNTEAFF
>-|TRBV11-3|-|TRBJ2-7
TGTGCCAGCAGCAACCCGGGACTGCACTACGAGCAGTACTTC
CASSNPGLHYEQYF
>TRBD2|TRBV5-4|-|TRBJ2-2
TGTGCCAGCAGCTTGGCGACTAGCGGGAGCTCCGGGGAGCTGTTTTTT
CASSLATSGSSGELFF
>-|TRBV10-3|-|TRBJ2-2
TGTGCCATCAGGGGAAACACCGGGGAGCTGTTTTTT
CAIRGNTGELFF
>-|TRBV19|-|TRBJ1-5
TGTGCCAGTAGTATTGAATACAGGGTAAATCAGCCCCAGCATTTT
CASSIEYRVNQPQHF
>-|TRBV18|once|TRBJ1-2
TGTGCCAGCTCACCTAAACCAGGGGACCATGGCTACACCTTC
CASSPKPGDHGYTF
>TRBD2|TRBV14|-|TRBJ2-1
TGTGCCAGCAGCCCATTGGGACTAGCGGACTCCTACAATGAGCAGTTCTTC
CASSPLGLADSYNEQFF
>-|TRBV27|-|TRBJ2-3
TGTGCCAGCAGATATCATAGGGCAGATACGCAGTATTTT
CASRYHRADTQYF
>-|TRBV11-2|-|TRBJ2-7
TGTGCCAGCAGCTTAGGGTATAGGTCCGGGGGTCCTGCAGGGGAGCAGTACTTC
CASSLGYRSGGPAGEQYF
>-|TRBV6-1|once|TRBJ2-2
TGTGCCAGCTCACTCGACGCCGGGGAGCTGTTTTTT
CASSLDAGELFF
>TRBD1|TRBV5-1|once|TRBJ2-3
TGCGCCAGCAGCCAGGGACAGGGGGGCACAGATACGCAGTATTTT
CASSQGQGGTDTQYF